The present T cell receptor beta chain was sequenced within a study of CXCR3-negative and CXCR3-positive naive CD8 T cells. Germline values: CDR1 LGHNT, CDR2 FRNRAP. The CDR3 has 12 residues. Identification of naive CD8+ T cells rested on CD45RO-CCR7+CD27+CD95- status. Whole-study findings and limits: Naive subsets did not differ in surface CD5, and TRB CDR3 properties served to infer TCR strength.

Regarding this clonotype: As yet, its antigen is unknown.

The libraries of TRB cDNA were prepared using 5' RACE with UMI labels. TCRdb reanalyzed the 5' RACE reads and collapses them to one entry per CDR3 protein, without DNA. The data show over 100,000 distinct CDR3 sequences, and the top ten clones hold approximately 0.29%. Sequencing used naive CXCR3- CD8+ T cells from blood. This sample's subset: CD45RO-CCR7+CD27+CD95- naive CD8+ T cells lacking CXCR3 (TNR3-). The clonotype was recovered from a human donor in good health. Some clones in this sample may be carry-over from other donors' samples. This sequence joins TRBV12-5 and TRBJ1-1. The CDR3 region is CASGLGQGEAFF. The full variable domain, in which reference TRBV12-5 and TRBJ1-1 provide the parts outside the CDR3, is DARVTQTPRHKVTEMGQEVTMRCQPILGHNTVFWYRQTMMQGLELLAYFRNRAPLDDSGMPKDRFSAEMPDATLATLKIQPSEPRDSAVYFCASGLGQGEAFFGQGTRLTVV.